Presented here are 18 T cell receptor beta chains from one specimen sequenced in a study of response to subunit inactivated influenza vaccine. TCRdb processed the RT-PCR reads anew with MiXCR; each CDR3 protein has one entry. The table has some 500,000 distinct CDR3 sequences, approximately 13% seen once; the top ten hold around 12%. Sequencing was performed on PBMCs from blood, taken about 40 days after vaccination. The receptors were sampled from a man aged 45 to 65 who received an inactivated influenza vaccine.

The chain joins TRBV28 to TRBJ2-7; the match to TRBD2 covers 10 bases. The CDR3 spans 18 residues. The junction had 14 bases not matched to a gene; V was cut back by 1 base and J by 5 bases. CDR1 is MDHEN and CDR2 is SYDVKM in the germline V gene. The CDR3 DNA reads TGTGCCAGCAGTTTATCGGTGGAGCGGGGGGGTTCTTACCACGAGCAGTACTTC. Translating it yields CASSLSVERGGSYHEQYF.

This chain uses TRBV25-1 with TRBJ1-1; D remains ambiguous. In germline, CDR1 is MGHDK, CDR2 SYGVNS. The CDR3 covers 11 residues. Deletions cut 3 bases from V and 7 bases from J, with 6 bases between. CDR3 coding DNA: TGTGCCAGCAGTGAGGCAGGTGAAGCTTTCTTT. Protein product: CASSEAGEAFF.

V gene TRBV7-9 combines with J gene TRBJ1-1, with D perhaps matching TRBD1 (5 bases). This CDR3 contains 14 residues. Germline V gene lookup returns CDR1 SEHNR and CDR2 FQNEAQ (reference sequence). The V end was cut by 1 base, the J end by 5 bases, with 11 bases between. The CDR3 DNA sequence: TGTGCCAGCAGCTTAGGTTCAGGGAGTACTGAAGCTTTCTTT. Translating it yields CASSLGSGSTEAFF.

The sample holds many counts of this clonotype. V is TRBV20-1 and J is TRBJ2-5, with 8 bases identical to TRBD2. This CDR3 has 15 residues. Germline V gene data show CDR1 as DFQATT and CDR2 as SNEGSKA (reference sequence). V trimming: 4 bases; J trimming: 1 base; junction bases outside the gene matches: 8. The CDR3 nucleotides are TGCAGTGCTAAGAAGCCTAGCGGGCGCCAAGAGACCCAGTACTTC. It codes for CSAKKPSGRQETQYF.

This clonotype was counted between two and nine times. This rearrangement joins TRBV4-3 to TRBJ2-3; 11 nucleotides align to TRBD2. Trimming took 0 bases from V and 0 from J; bases not matched to a gene: 11. The CDR3 has 20 amino acids. Germline V gives CDR1 LGHNA, CDR2 YSLEER. CDR3 nucleotide sequence: TGCGCCAGCAGCCAAGAGTTTTGGCTAGCGGGAGGTGGTAGCACAGATACGCAGTATTTT. This codes for CASSQEFWLAGGGSTDTQYF.

This chain links TRBV10-3 with TRBJ2-3, with D hard to call. Trimming took 4 bases from V and 5 from J, leaving 10 bases between them. This CDR3 contains 13 residues. CDR1 is ENHRY, CDR2 SYGVKD, per germline. Here the CDR3 reads CAISVGRRDTQYF. CDR3 in DNA: TGTGCCATCAGTGTGGGTAGACGAGATACGCAGTATTTT.

The chain employs TRBV9 and TRBJ2-7, with D maybe TRBD2 (5 bases). The CDR3 consists of 15 residues. V shed 3 bases and J shed 1 base, with 14 bases lying between them. Germline values: CDR1 SGDLS, CDR2 YYNGEE. The CDR3 spells CASSAGGSPSYEQYF. In DNA, the CDR3 is TGTGCCAGCAGCGCCGGAGGCAGTCCTTCCTACGAGCAGTACTTC.

This clonotype has only a few counts. The genes are TRBV6-5 and TRBJ2-2; possibly TRBD2 for D (6 bases). V lost 3 bases and J lost 0, with 8 bases in between. From germline, CDR1 is MNHEY and CDR2 SVGAGI. This CDR3 is built from 15 residues. The CDR3 loop is CASSYRGTNTGELFF. CDR3 sequence (DNA): TGTGCCAGCAGTTATCGGGGGACGAACACCGGGGAGCTGTTTTTT.

This clonotype appeared a few times. The V gene is TRBV7-9, the J gene TRBJ2-5; 9 nucleotides align to TRBD1. The CDR3 has 15 amino acids. Germline-derived CDR1 and CDR2 are SEHNR and FQNEAQ (reference sequence). The trim removed 7 bases at V and 6 bases at J, leaving 12 bases unmatched. The CDR3 here is CASTLSGQGEKTQYF. CDR3 DNA: TGTGCCAGCACCCTTTCGGGACAGGGTGAAAAGACCCAGTACTTC.

The chain carries TRBV11-1 and TRBJ2-7; 9 positions agree with TRBD1. J gave up 0 bases and V 0 bases, and 9 bases lay outside the gene matches. The CDR3 totals 18 residues. CDR1 is SGHAT, CDR2 FQDESV, per germline (reference sequence). CDR3 loop: CASSLALIRDRDSYEQYF. CDR3 nucleotides: TGTGCCAGCAGCTTAGCGCTGATCCGGGACAGGGACTCCTACGAGCAGTACTTC.

The chain carries TRBV14 and TRBJ2-7, with D hard to call. With 4 bases removed from V and 3 bases from J, the gap between germline ends came to 13 bases. This CDR3 contains 14 residues. Germline V gene data show CDR1 as SGHDN and CDR2 as FVKESK. DNA of the CDR3: TGTGCCAGCAGCCCCGGGCTCCTCAGCTACGAGCAGTACTTC. This gives the protein CASSPGLLSYEQYF. The full variable domain, completed using reference TRBV14 and TRBJ2-7, is EAGVTQFPSHSVIEKGQTVTLRCDPISGHDNLYWYRRVMGKEIKFLLHFVKESKQDESGMPNNRFLAERTGGTYSTLKVQPAELEDSGVYFCASSPGLLSYEQYFGPGTRLTVT.

This clonotype has a count of ten or more. This chain connects TRBV5-1 to TRBJ2-1, with TRBD1 identical over 8 bases. V was clipped by 0 bases and J by 9 bases; unmatched bases: 8. The CDR3 sequence is 15 residues long. Germline assignment: CDR1 SGHRS and CDR2 YFSETQ. CDR3 coding DNA: TGCGCCAGCAGCTTGGGGGACAGGAGTAAGGTTGAGCAGTTCTTC. Translating gives CASSLGDRSKVEQFF.

This clonotype was picked up a small number of times. The V and J genes are TRBV7-2 and TRBJ1-2, with TRBD1 matching 10 bases. CDR1 is SGHTA, CDR2 FQGNSA, per germline. V shed 4 bases and J 4 bases; nucleotides not matched to a gene: 9. The CDR3 has 16 residues. The DNA of the CDR3 is TGTGCCAGCAGCTCAGTGGCTGACAGGGGGCGCTATGGCTACACCTTC. Protein product: CASSSVADRGRYGYTF.

This clonotype was detected only a few times. V gene TRBV7-8 combines with J gene TRBJ2-7; the D gene could be TRBD1 or TRBD2 (6 bases each). This CDR3 region has 15 residues. V lost 5 bases, J lost 6 bases, and 20 bases lay in between. Germline V lookup: CDR1 SGHVS, CDR2 FQNEAQ. The CDR3 sequence is CASSRGGRLGGEQYF. CDR3 coding DNA: TGTGCCAGCAGCCGAGGGGGGAGATTGGGTGGCGAGCAGTACTTC.

This clonotype was recorded a few times. V and J are TRBV28 and TRBJ2-7; D might be TRBD2 (5 bases). Germline V CDR1 and CDR2: MDHEN, SYDVKM. The CDR3 has 17 amino acids. Trimming pared 2 bases from V and 6 bases from J, leaving 23 bases between. The CDR3 DNA reads as TGTGCCAGCAGTTTAGAGGGAGACATGTACAGCATGCGCGAGCAGTACTTC. Amino acid sequence: CASSLEGDMYSMREQYF. Looking up the rest from reference TRBV28 and TRBJ2-7 gives the full variable domain: DVKVTQSSRYLVKRTGEKVFLECVQDMDHENMFWYRQDPGLGLRLIYFSYDVKMKEKGDIPEGYSVSREKKERFSLILESASTNQTSMYLCASSLEGDMYSMREQYFGPGTRLTVT.

This clonotype has a handful of counts. This rearrangement joins TRBV20-1 to TRBJ1-1; the match to TRBD1 covers 9 bases. Germline CDR1 DFQATT, CDR2 SNEGSKA (reference sequence). The CDR3 spans 15 residues. The trim removed 4 bases at V and 4 bases at J, leaving 10 bases unmatched. The CDR3 protein is CSANPGQGPGTEAFF. CDR3 DNA sequence: TGCAGTGCTAACCCGGGACAGGGTCCGGGCACTGAAGCTTTCTTT.

The chain has TRBV5-8 and TRBJ1-5; D unclear. CDR3 length: 14 amino acids. Germline CDR1 SGHTS, CDR2 YDEGEE. Trimming left V 2 bases short and J 7 bases short, with 13 bases between. Written as DNA, the CDR3 is TGTGCCAGCAGCTTTTTTTACGGAAACCAGCCCCAGCATTTT. Its protein is CASSFFYGNQPQHF.

The sample holds many counts of this clonotype. The chain combines TRBV20-1 with TRBJ1-5; D unresolved. Germline CDR1 and CDR2: DFQATT and SNEGSKA (reference sequence). Trimming stripped 5 bases from V and 2 bases from J, with 7 bases between. The CDR3 contains 12 residues. The DNA for the CDR3 is TGCAGTGCTCTGGACGGCAATCAGCCCCAGCATTTT. This encodes CSALDGNQPQHF.